The next 24 T cell receptor beta chains were all read from a single sample in a study of identical twins. TCRdb re-derived calls from the 5' RACE reads in MiXCR, one entry per CDR3 protein. The sample lists around 1.7 million distinct CDR3 sequences; less than 40% were seen once. The sample comprised cord blood. The receptor set was obtained from a newborn girl in good health.

The chain combines TRBV5-1 with TRBJ2-7; TRBD1 agrees at 8 bases. The CDR3 totals 15 residues. Germline CDR1 is SGHRS and CDR2 is YFSETQ. The trim removed 3 bases at V and 0 bases at J, leaving 5 bases unmatched. Here the CDR3 reads CASSSDRGFSYEQYF. As DNA, the CDR3 is TGCGCCAGCAGCTCCGACAGGGGTTTCTCCTACGAGCAGTACTTC.

Comment on this clonotype: Sequence at one end of the junction differs from germline and may be a read error. The rearrangement uses TRBV2 and TRBJ1-5; 8 bases agree with TRBD1. The CDR3 totals 13 residues. CDR1 and CDR2 (germline): SNHLY, FYNNEI. This chain's CDR3 is CASGGQAGQLQHF. Here the CDR3 DNA reads TGTGCCAGCGGGGGACAGGCGGGTCAGCTCCAGCATTTT.

V gene TRBV20-1 combines with J gene TRBJ2-7, with TRBD1 as a possible D gene (6 bases). Germline lookup yields CDR1 DFQATT and CDR2 SNEGSKA (reference sequence). The V gene lost 2 bases and the J gene lost 7 bases, with 18 bases spanning the gap. This CDR3 is 14 amino acids long. The CDR3 spells CSARQGPPYNEQYF. CDR3 sequence (DNA): TGCAGTGCTAGACAGGGGCCCCCCTACAATGAGCAGTACTTC.

The genes are TRBV20-1 and TRBJ1-2; tentatively, D is TRBD1 (5 bases). There are 13 residues in the CDR3. Germline V gene data show CDR1 as DFQATT and CDR2 as SNEGSKA (reference sequence). With 3 bases removed from V and 4 bases from J, the gap between germline ends came to 12 bases. DNA for the CDR3: TGCAGTGCTAGCTCGTCAGGGACCTATGGCTACACCTTC. It specifies CSASSSGTYGYTF.

This clonotype was detected ten times or more. The chain carries TRBV9 and TRBJ1-2; a possible D gene is TRBD1 (6 bases). The CDR3 extends over 16 amino acids. Between the trimmed V and J ends, which lost 2 bases and 3 bases, there was a span of 17 bases. The V gene's germline CDR1 is SGDLS and CDR2 YYNGEE. DNA for the CDR3: TGTGCCAGCAGCGTTATACAGGGTGCCTCGGACTATGGCTACACCTTC. The encoded protein is CASSVIQGASDYGYTF.

Turning to this clonotype: Germline and junction disagree at one end, which may indicate a read error. The V and J genes are TRBV5-1 and TRBJ2-1, with 7 bases that match TRBD1. Germline lookup yields CDR1 SGHRS and CDR2 YFSETQ. This CDR3 has 15 amino acids. The CDR3: CASSLSGQSYNEHFF. DNA for the CDR3: TGCGCCAGCAGCTTGTCGGGACAGTCTTACAATGAGCATTTCTTC. The whole variable domain, filled in from reference TRBV5-1 and TRBJ2-1, reads KAGVTQTPRYLIKTRGQQVTLSCSPISGHRSVSWYQQTPGQGLQFLFEYFSETQRNKGNFPGRFSGRQFSNSRSEMNVSTLELGDSALYLCASSLSGQSYNEHFFGPGTRLTVL.

V is TRBV5-1 and J is TRBJ2-7; TRBD2 matches at 8 bases. The CDR3 sequence is 16 residues long. Germline CDR1 SGHRS, CDR2 YFSETQ. The junction had 9 bases not matched to a gene; V was cut back by 0 bases and J by 4 bases. The CDR3 region has the DNA TGCGCCAGCAGCTTGGTTAGCGGGGCTTTACCTTACGAGCAGTACTTC. Its translation: CASSLVSGALPYEQYF.

Only a few counts were recorded for this clonotype. The chain is built from TRBV12-3 or TRBV12-4 and TRBJ2-3; 12 bases agree with TRBD2. V shed 5 bases and J 4 bases; nucleotides not matched to a gene: 10. The CDR3 length is 17 residues. The CDR3 nucleotides read TGTGCCAGCAGTATTCCGGGACTAGCGGGCTCGGCAGATACGCAGTATTTT. Translated, it gives CASSIPGLAGSADTQYF.

This clonotype was counted many times. CDR3 protein: CASSYGRLYQETQYF. The DNA of the CDR3 is TGTGCCAGCAGCTATGGGCGGCTGTACCAAGAGACCCAGTACTTC. The chain uses TRBV5-6 and TRBJ2-5; D ambiguous. Trimming removed 3 bases at V and 0 bases at J, with 12 bases between. Germline lookup yields CDR1 SGHDT and CDR2 YYEEEE. The CDR3 has 15 amino acids.

This clonotype appeared a few times. This rearrangement joins TRBV5-6 to TRBJ2-1, with D possibly matching TRBD2 (6 bases). The V and J ends lost 1 base and 6 bases respectively, with 14 bases between them. Germline lookup yields CDR1 SGHDT and CDR2 YYEEEE. CDR3 size: 15 residues. CDR3 residues: CASSLLPGDLNEQFF. The CDR3 region has the DNA TGTGCCAGCAGCTTGTTACCGGGGGATCTCAATGAGCAGTTCTTC. The whole variable domain, remainder taken from reference TRBV5-6 and TRBJ2-1, is DAGVTQSPTHLIKTRGQQVTLRCSPKSGHDTVSWYQQALGQGPQFIFQYYEEEERQRGNFPDRFSGHQFPNYSSELNVNALLLGDSALYLCASSLLPGDLNEQFFGPGTRLTVL.

This clonotype has just a few counts. The chain uses TRBV4-1 and TRBJ2-1; 10 bases align to TRBD2. CDR1 and CDR2 from the germline V gene are MGHRA and YSYEKL. The CDR3 spans 18 residues. With 3 bases clipped from V and 0 bases from J, the junction kept 8 bases outside the gene matches. The CDR3 nucleotides are TGCGCCAGCAGCCATAGACTAGCGGGCCCCAGCTCCTACAATGAGCAGTTCTTC. Translation: CASSHRLAGPSSYNEQFF.

This sequence joins TRBV7-9 and TRBJ1-4, with a tentative D call TRBD1 (5 bases). The CDR3 has 17 amino acids. V was cut by 1 base and J by 1 base, with 13 bases left in between. Germline V gene sequence: CDR1 SEHNR, CDR2 FQNEAQ (reference sequence). The CDR3 is CASSLGPQDGTNEKLFF. CDR3 nucleotides: TGTGCCAGCAGCTTAGGTCCACAGGACGGAACTAATGAAAAACTGTTTTTT.

In DNA, the CDR3 is TGCAGTGCGGGGGGAGGAGGCGCAGATACGCAGTATTTT. This encodes CSAGGGGADTQYF. The chain joins TRBV20-1 to TRBJ2-3; TRBD2 might be the D (6 bases). The V end was cut by 6 bases, the J end by 4 bases, with 14 bases between. The CDR3 totals 13 residues. CDR1 DFQATT and CDR2 SNEGSKA come from the germline V gene (reference sequence).

This clonotype was detected a few times. The rearrangement joins TRBV25-1 to TRBJ2-7, with D possibly being TRBD2 (6 bases). This CDR3 is 14 amino acids long. Trimming pared 6 bases from V and 4 bases from J, leaving 16 bases between. From germline, CDR1 is MGHDK and CDR2 SYGVNS. In nucleotides, the CDR3 is TGTGCCAGCAGCACTCGGGACTGGGGATACGAGCAGTACTTC. Translation: CASSTRDWGYEQYF.

This chain connects TRBV20-1 to TRBJ2-7; TRBD2 aligns across 9 bases. There are 15 residues in the CDR3. Per the germline V gene, CDR1 is DFQATT and CDR2 is SNEGSKA (reference sequence). V was clipped by 3 bases and J by 7 bases; unmatched bases: 13. As DNA, the CDR3 is TGCAGTGCTAGGGGGGCTAGCGGGAAATATGGTGAGCAGTACTTC. As protein: CSARGASGKYGEQYF.

V usage is TRBV20-1 and J usage is TRBJ1-4; a weak D match, TRBD1 (6 bases). Germline V lookup: CDR1 DFQATT, CDR2 SNEGSKA (reference sequence). CDR3 length: 12 residues. V was trimmed by 6 bases and J by 6 bases, leaving 11 bases between them. CDR3 sequence: CSAHRDDEKLFF. The CDR3 nucleotides read TGCAGTGCCCACAGGGATGATGAAAAACTGTTTTTT.

There are a few counts of this clonotype. The CDR3 DNA sequence: TGTGCCAGCAGTTCCATAGCGGCCTCCTACAATGAGCAGTTCTTC. Translating gives CASSSIAASYNEQFF. The V gene is TRBV28, the J gene TRBJ2-1, with a weak D call TRBD2 (6 bases). Germline CDR1 reads MDHEN; CDR2 reads SYDVKM. The CDR3 is 15 amino acids. V lost 4 bases and J 0 bases, leaving 10 bases between the germline ends.

The rearrangement joins TRBV10-3 to TRBJ1-1; D call uncertain. The germline V and J ends were trimmed by 2 bases and 2 bases, with 12 bases remaining between them. CDR1 ENHRY and CDR2 SYGVKD come from the germline V gene. This CDR3 has 15 amino acids. CDR3 DNA: TGTGCCATCAGTGAGGATCCTGGAATTAACACTGAAGCTTTCTTT. Its protein product is CAISEDPGINTEAFF.

This clonotype was counted a few times. The chain employs TRBV4-2 and TRBJ2-3; 8 bases are a match to TRBD2. The CDR3 has 16 residues. V gave up 0 bases and J gave up 1 base; unmatched junction bases: 3. Germline V CDR1 and CDR2: LGHNA, YNFKEQ. The DNA for the CDR3 is TGTGCCAGCAGCCAAGAGGAACTAGCGGGCACAGATACGCAGTATTTT. Amino acids: CASSQEELAGTDTQYF.

V and J are TRBV2 and TRBJ1-2, with 10 bases lining up with TRBD1. CDR1 is SNHLY, CDR2 FYNNEI, per germline. The CDR3 totals 13 residues. The trim removed 8 bases at V and 5 bases at J, leaving 5 bases unmatched. The CDR3 bases are TGTGCCAGCCCGGGACAGGGGATATATGGCTACACCTTC. Translation: CASPGQGIYGYTF. Full variable domain (missing parts from reference TRBV2 and TRBJ1-2): EPEVTQTPSHQVTQMGQEVILRCVPISNHLYFYWYRQILGQKVEFLVSFYNNEISEKSEIFDDQFSVERPDGSNFTLKIRSTKLEDSAMYFCASPGQGIYGYTFGSGTRLTVV.

This chain connects TRBV12-3 or TRBV12-4 to TRBJ2-1; 15 nucleotides line up with TRBD2. The ends lost 1 base at V and 0 bases at J; junction bases unmatched: 7. CDR3 size: 20 residues. In DNA, the CDR3 is TGTGCCAGCAGTTTAGGGGGACTAGCGGGGGGCCGCAGCTCCTACAATGAGCAGTTCTTC. Protein sequence: CASSLGGLAGGRSSYNEQFF.

The sample holds a few counts of this clonotype. The chain uses TRBV20-1 and TRBJ1-5; maybe TRBD1 (5 bases). This CDR3 region has 14 residues. The germline CDR1 and CDR2 sequences are DFQATT and SNEGSKA (reference sequence). The V gene lost 3 bases and the J gene lost 4 bases, with 13 bases spanning the gap. The CDR3 bases are TGCAGTGCTAGCTGGGGGACCCGGAATCAGCCCCAGCATTTT. Protein sequence: CSASWGTRNQPQHF.

This chain uses TRBV6-6 with TRBJ1-4, with D possibly being TRBD1 (5 bases). With 5 bases removed from V and 2 bases from J, the gap between germline ends came to 12 bases. Looked up from germline, CDR1 is MNHNY and CDR2 is SVGAGI (reference sequence). This CDR3 is built from 15 residues. The CDR3 sequence is CASSDPGRTNEKLFF. The CDR3 bases are TGTGCCAGCAGTGACCCGGGACGGACTAATGAAAAACTGTTTTTT.

This clonotype has ten or more counts. The chain combines TRBV4-2 with TRBJ1-2; no reliable D call. Germline lookup yields CDR1 LGHNA and CDR2 YNFKEQ. V was trimmed by 0 bases and J by 3 bases, leaving 8 bases between them. The CDR3 sequence is 14 residues long. The CDR3 region is CASSQDLSDYGYTF. Written as DNA, the CDR3 is TGTGCCAGCAGCCAAGATCTGTCAGACTATGGCTACACCTTC.